This section outlines one T cell receptor (beta chain) sequence together with its context. The antigen is not known. This entry comes from a study of CD4 T cells in relation to SARS-CoV-2 and coronaviruses. On the study more broadly: TCR beta CDR3s were sequenced after roughly 10-day antigen culture of PBMCs.

There are 15 residues in the CDR3. Germline trimming cut 0 bases from V and 3 bases from J; bases unmatched to any gene: 6. Germline CDR1 and CDR2: SGHKS and YYEKEE (reference sequence). Study-wide results and limits: About 65% of donors had memory CD4+ clonotypes crossrecognizing SARS-CoV-2 and common cold coronavirus spike.

For approximately 10 days, 10^5 sorted CD4+ cells grew with T cell-depleted PBMCs and CEF. Data came from immunoSEQ multiplex PCR; TCRdb stores just in-frame clones and leaves some out. This table holds more than 35,000 clones, around 80% found once. Sequencing was carried out using memory CD4+ T cells from PBMCs, cultured in vitro. The V and J genes are TRBV5-5 and TRBJ2-7, with TRBD2 matching 7 bases. The TCR originated in an adult with COVID-19. The CDR3 loop reads CASSLVSSGVYEQYF. DNA of the CDR3: TGTGCCAGCAGCTTGGTGTCTAGCGGAGTCTACGAGCAGTACTTC.